This TCR beta chain came from a study of Graves' ophthalmopathy and Graves' hyperthyroidism. This clonotype came up many times. Its matching antigen is unknown. The study amplified TCR beta CDR3 regions using RNA transcripts. RT-PCR with HTBI primers came first, then second-round multiplex PCR. TCRdb reanalysed the multiplex PCR reads using MiXCR and keeps one entry per CDR3 protein. Of fewer than 400,000 distinct CDR3 sequences in the sample, approximately 16% were seen once. CDR3 size: 17 residues. V was clipped by 5 bases and J by 1 base, with 17 bases between them. CDR1 and CDR2 (germline): SGHAT, FQDESV (reference sequence). Study-wide results and limits: Cross-validated, the 13-signature model showed 87.88%/81.08% sensitivity/specificity, and 80%/75% in the test set. Forecasting of ophthalmopathy progression by the model achieved over 55% sensitivity and around 77% specificity. Most expanded thyroid clonotypes above 0.001 frequency also appeared in blood.

This clonotype was sampled from a woman aged 18-29 years with Graves' ophthalmopathy. The V call is TRBV11-1, the J call TRBJ2-2; perhaps TRBD1 as D (5 bases). The sample taken for sequencing was peripheral blood. The CDR3 region has the DNA TGTGCCAGCAGCCCTTCCCTGGGCAGGGAGAACACCGGGGAGCTGTTTTTT. Protein: CASSPSLGRENTGELFF.